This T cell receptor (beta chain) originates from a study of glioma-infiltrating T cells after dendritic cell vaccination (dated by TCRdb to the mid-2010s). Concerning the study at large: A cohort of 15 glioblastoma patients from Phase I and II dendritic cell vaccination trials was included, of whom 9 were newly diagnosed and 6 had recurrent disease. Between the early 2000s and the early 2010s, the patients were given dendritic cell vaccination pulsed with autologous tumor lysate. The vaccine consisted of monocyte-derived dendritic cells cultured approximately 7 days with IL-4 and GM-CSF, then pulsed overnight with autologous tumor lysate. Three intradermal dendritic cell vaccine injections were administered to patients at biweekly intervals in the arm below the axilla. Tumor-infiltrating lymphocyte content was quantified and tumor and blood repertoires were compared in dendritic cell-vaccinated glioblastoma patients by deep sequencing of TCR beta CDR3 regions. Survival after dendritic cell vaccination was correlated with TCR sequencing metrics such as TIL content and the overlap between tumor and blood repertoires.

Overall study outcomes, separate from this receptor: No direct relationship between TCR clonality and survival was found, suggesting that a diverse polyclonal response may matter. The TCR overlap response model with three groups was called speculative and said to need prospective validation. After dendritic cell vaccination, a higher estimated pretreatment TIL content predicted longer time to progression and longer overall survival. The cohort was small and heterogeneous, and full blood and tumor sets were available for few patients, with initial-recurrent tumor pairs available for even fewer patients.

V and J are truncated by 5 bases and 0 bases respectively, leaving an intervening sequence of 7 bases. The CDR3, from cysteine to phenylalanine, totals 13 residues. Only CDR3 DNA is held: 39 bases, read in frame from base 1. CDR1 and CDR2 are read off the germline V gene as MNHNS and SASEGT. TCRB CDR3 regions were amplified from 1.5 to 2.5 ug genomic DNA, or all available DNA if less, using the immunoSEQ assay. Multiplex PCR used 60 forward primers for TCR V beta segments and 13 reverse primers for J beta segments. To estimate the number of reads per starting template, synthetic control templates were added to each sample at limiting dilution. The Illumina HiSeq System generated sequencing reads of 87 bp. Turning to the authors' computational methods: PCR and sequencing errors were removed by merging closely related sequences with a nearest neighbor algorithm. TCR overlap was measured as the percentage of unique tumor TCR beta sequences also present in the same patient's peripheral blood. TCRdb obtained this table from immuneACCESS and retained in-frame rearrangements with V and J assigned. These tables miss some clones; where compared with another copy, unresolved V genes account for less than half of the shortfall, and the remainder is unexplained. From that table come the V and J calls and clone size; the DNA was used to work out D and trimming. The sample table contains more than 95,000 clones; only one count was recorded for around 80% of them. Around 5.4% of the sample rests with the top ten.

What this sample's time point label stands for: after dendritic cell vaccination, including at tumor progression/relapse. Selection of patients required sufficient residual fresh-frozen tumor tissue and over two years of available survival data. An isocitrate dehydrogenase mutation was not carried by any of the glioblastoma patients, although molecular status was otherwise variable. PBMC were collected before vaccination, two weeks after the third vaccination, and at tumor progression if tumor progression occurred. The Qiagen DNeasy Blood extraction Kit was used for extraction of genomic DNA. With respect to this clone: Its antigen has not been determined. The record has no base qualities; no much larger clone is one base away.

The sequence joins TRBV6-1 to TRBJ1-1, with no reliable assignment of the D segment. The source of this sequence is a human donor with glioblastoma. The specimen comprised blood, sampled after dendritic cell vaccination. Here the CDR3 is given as CASSSELNTEAFF. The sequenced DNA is TGTGCCAGCAGTTCGGAGTTGAACACTGAAGCTTTCTTT.